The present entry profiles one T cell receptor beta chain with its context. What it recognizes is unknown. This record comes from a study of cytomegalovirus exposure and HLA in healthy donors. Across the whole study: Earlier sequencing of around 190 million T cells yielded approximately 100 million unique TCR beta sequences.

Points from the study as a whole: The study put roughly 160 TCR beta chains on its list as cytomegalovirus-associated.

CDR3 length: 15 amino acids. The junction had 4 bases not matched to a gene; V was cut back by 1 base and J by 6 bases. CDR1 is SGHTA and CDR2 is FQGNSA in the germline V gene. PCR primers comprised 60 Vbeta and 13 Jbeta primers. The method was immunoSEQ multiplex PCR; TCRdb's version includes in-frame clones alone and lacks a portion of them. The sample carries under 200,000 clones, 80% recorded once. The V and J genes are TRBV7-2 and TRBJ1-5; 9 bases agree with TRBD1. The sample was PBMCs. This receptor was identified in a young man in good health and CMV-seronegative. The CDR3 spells CASSLEGQGFQPQHF. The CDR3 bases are TGTGCCAGCAGCTTAGAGGGACAGGGATTTCAGCCCCAGCATTTT.